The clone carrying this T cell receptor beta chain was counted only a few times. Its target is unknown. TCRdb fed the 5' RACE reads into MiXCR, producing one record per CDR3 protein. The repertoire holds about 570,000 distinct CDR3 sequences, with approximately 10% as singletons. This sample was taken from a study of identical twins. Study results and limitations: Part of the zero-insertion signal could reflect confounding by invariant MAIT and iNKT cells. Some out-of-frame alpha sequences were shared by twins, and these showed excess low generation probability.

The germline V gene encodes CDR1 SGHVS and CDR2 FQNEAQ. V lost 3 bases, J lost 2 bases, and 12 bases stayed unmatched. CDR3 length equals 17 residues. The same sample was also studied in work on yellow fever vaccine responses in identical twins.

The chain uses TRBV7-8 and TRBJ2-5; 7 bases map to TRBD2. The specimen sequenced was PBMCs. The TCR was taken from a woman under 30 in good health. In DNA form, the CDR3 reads TGTGCCAGCAGCTTTTCGCGGGGCGGGGGACTACAAGAGACCCAGTACTTC. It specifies CASSFSRGGGLQETQYF.